This TCR beta chain stems from a study of OX40 agonist ivuxolimab in advanced cancers. Study-level information: Patient treatment consisted of intravenous ivuxolimab administration every 2 weeks at 0.01 to 10 mg/kg.

Libraries were prepared by immunoSEQ multiplex PCR; TCRdb keeps only in-frame clonotypes and omits some of them. The table shows fewer than 70,000 clones, with more than 85% occurring only once. The CDR3 has 15 amino acids. Looked up from germline, CDR1 is SGHNT and CDR2 is YENEEA. With 1 base clipped from V and 5 bases from J, the junction kept 8 bases outside the gene matches. This clonotype was obtained from an adult with an advanced solid tumor such as melanoma, head and neck, liver or kidney cancer. V is TRBV11-3 and J is TRBJ2-7, with TRBD2 matching over 7 bases. The sample consisted of CD4+ or CD8+ T cells sorted from blood, taken in a trial of the OX40 agonist ivuxolimab. The CDR3 DNA reads as TGTGCCAGCAGCTTAGTATCCAGCGGGGTCCACGAGCAGTACTTC. Protein: CASSLVSSGVHEQYF.